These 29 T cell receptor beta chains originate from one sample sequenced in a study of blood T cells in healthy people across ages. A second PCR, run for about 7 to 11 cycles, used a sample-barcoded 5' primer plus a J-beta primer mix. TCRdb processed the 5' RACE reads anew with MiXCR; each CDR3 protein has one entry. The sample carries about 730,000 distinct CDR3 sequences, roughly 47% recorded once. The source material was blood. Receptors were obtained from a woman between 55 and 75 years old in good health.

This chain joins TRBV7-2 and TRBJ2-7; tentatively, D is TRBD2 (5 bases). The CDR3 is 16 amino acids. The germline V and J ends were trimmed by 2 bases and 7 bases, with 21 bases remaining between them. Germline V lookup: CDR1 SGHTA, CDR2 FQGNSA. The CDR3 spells CASSLSPQRTYNEQYF. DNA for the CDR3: TGTGCCAGCAGCTTAAGTCCCCAGCGGACCTACAATGAGCAGTACTTC. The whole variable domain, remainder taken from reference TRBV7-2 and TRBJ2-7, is GAGVSQSPSNKVTEKGKDVELRCDPISGHTALYWYRQSLGQGLEFLIYFQGNSAPDKSGLPSDRFSAERTGGSVSTLTIQRTQQEDSAVYLCASSLSPQRTYNEQYFGPGTRLTVT.

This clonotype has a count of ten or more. In DNA form, the CDR3 reads TGTGCCAGCAGACCTACCGGGACAGCCGGCGATACGCAGTATTTT. Amino acid sequence: CASRPTGTAGDTQYF. The chain uses TRBV13 and TRBJ2-3; the match to TRBD1 covers 7 bases. Per germline, CDR1 PRHDT and CDR2 FYEKMQ (reference sequence). V lost 6 bases to trimming and J lost 6 bases; unmatched junction nucleotides: 12. CDR3 size: 15 residues.

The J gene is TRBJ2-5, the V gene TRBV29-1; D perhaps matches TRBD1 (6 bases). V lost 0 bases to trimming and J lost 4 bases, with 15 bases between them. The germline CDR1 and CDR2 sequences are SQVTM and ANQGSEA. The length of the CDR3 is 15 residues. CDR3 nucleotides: TGCAGCGTTGAAGAACCCACAGGGTCCCCAGAGACCCAGTACTTC. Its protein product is CSVEEPTGSPETQYF.

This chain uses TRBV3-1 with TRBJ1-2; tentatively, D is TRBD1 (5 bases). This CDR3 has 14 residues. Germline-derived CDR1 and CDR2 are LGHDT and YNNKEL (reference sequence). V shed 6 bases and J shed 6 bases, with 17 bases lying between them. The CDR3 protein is CASRQEAVRDGYTF. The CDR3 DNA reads TGTGCCAGCAGACAGGAAGCAGTTAGGGATGGCTACACCTTC.

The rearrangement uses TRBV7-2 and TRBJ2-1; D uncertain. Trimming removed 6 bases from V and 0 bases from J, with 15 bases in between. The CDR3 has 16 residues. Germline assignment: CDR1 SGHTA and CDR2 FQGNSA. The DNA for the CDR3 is TGTGCCAGCAGGGTGGGTCTTGGAAGCTCCTACAATGAGCAGTTCTTC. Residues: CASRVGLGSSYNEQFF.

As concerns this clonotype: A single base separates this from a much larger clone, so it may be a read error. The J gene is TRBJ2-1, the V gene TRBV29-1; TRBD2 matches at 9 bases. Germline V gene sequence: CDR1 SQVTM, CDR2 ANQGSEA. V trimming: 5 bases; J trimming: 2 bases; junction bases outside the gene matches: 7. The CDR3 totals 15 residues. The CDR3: CSVRLAEVTYNEQFF. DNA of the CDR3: TGCAGCGTTCGACTAGCGGAAGTTACCTACAATGAGCAGTTCTTC.

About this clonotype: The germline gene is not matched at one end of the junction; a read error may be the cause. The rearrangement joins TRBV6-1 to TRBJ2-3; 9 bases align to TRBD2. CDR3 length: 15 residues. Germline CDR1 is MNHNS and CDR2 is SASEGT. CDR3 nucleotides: TGTGCCAGCAGTGAAATAGCGGGAGAGACAGGTACGCAGTATTTT. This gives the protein CASSEIAGETGTQYF.

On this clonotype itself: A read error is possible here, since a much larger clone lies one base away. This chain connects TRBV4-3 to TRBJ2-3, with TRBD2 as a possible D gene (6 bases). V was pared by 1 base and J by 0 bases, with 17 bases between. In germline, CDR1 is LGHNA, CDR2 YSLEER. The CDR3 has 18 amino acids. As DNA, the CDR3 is TGCGCCAGCAGCCAAGGCCTGATTCGTAGCGGAAGCACAGATACGCAGTATTTT. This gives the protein CASSQGLIRSGSTDTQYF.

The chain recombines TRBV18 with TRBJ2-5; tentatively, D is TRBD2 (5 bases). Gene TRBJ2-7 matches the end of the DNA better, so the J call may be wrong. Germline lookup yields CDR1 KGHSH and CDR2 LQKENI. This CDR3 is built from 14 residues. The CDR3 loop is CASSSAEGNYEQYF. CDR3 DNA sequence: TGTGCCAGCTCCTCCGCTGAGGGCAACTACGAGCAGTACTTC.

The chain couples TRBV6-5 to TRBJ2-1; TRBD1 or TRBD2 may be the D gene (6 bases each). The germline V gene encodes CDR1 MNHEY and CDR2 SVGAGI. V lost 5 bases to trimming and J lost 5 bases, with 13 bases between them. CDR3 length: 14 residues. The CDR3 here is CASSPSGAHNEQFF. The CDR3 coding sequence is TGTGCCAGCAGTCCGTCGGGGGCCCACAATGAGCAGTTCTTC.

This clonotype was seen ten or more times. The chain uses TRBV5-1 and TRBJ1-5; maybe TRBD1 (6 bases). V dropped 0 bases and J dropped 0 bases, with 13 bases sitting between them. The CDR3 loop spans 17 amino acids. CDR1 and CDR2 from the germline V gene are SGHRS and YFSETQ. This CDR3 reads CASSLEPTGNSNQPQHF. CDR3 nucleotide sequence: TGCGCCAGCAGCTTGGAGCCCACAGGGAATAGCAATCAGCCCCAGCATTTT.

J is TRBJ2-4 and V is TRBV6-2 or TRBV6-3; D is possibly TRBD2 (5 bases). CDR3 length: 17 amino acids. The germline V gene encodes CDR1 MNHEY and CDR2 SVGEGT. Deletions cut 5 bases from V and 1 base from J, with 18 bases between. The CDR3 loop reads CASSGLLLGAAKNIQYF. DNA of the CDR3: TGTGCCAGCAGTGGACTGTTGCTGGGAGCGGCCAAAAACATTCAGTACTTC.

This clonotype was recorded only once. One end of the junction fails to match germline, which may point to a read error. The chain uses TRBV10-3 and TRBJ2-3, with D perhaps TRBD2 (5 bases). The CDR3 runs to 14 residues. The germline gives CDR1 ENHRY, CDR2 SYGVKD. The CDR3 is CAISSSLGTDTRYF. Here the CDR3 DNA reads TGTGCCATCAGTTCTAGCTTAGGCACAGATACGCGGTATTTT.

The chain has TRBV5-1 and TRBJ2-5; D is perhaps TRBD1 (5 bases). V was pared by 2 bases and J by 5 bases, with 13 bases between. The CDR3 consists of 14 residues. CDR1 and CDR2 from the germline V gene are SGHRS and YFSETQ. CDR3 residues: CASSFDSHGETQYF. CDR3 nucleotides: TGCGCCAGCAGCTTCGACAGTCACGGGGAGACCCAGTACTTC.

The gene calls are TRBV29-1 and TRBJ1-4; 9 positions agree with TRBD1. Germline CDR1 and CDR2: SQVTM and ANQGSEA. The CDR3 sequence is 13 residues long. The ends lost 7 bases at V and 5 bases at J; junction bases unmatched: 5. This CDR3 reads CSAPGTGNEKLFF. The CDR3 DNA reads TGCAGCGCCCCCGGGACAGGGAATGAAAAACTGTTTTTT.

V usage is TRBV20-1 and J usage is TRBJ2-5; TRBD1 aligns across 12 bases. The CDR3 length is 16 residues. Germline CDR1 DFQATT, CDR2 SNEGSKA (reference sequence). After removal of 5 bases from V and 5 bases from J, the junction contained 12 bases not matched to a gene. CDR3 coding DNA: TGCAGTGCTGGATCCGGGACAGGGGGCGCTTCGGAGACCCAGTACTTC. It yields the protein CSAGSGTGGASETQYF.

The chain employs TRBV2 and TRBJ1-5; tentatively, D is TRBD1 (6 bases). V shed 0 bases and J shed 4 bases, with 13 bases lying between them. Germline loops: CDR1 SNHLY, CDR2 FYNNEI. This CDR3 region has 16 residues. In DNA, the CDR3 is TGTGCCAGCAGTGAAGCGCTTTCAGGGGTGAATCAGCCCCAGCATTTT. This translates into CASSEALSGVNQPQHF. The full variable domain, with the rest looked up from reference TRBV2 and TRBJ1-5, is EPEVTQTPSHQVTQMGQEVILRCVPISNHLYFYWYRQILGQKVEFLVSFYNNEISEKSEIFDDQFSVERPDGSNFTLKIRSTKLEDSAMYFCASSEALSGVNQPQHFGDGTRLSIL.

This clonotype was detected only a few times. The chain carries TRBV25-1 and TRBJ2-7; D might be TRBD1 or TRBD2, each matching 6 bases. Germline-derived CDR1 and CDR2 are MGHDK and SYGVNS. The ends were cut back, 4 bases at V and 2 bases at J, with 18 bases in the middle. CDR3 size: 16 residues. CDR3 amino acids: CASSAWLGGSTYEQYF. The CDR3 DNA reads TGTGCCAGCAGTGCATGGCTCGGGGGCAGCACCTACGAGCAGTACTTC.

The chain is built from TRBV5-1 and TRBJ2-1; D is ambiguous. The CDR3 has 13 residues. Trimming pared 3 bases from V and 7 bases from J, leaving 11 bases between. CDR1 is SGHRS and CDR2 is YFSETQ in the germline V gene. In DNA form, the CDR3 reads TGCGCCAGCAGCTCCCGGTCGGAAAATGAGCAGTTCTTC. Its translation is CASSSRSENEQFF.

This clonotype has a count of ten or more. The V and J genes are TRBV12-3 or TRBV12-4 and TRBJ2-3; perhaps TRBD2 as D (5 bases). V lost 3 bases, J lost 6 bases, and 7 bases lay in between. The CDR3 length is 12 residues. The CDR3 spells CASSLREDTQYF. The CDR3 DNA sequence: TGTGCCAGCAGTTTGAGGGAGGATACGCAGTATTTT.

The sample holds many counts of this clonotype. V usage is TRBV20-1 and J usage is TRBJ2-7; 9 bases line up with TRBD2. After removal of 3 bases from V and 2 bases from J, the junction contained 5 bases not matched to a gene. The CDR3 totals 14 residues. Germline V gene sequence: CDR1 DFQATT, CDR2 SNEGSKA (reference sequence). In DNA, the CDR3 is TGCAGTGCTAGTCGGACTAGCGAGACCTACGAGCAGTACTTC. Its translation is CSASRTSETYEQYF.

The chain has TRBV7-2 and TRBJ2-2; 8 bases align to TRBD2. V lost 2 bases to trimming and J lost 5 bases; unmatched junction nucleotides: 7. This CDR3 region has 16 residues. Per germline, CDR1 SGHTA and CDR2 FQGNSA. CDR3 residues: CASSLIGGRRTGELFF. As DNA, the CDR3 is TGTGCCAGCAGCTTAATCGGCGGGAGGAGGACCGGGGAGCTGTTTTTT.

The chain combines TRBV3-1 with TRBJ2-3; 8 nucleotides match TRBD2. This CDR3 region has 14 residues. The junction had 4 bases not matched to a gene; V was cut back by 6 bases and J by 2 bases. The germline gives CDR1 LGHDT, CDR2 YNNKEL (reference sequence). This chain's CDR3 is CASRSGGATDTQYF. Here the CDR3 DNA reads TGTGCCAGCAGATCCGGGGGGGCCACAGATACGCAGTATTTT.

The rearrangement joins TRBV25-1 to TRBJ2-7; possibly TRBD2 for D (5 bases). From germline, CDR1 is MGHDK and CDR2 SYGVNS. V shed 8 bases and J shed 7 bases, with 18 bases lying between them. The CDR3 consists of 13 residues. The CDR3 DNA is TGTGCCAGCGAGGAGGCCTTTGTCAATGAGCAGTACTTC. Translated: CASEEAFVNEQYF.

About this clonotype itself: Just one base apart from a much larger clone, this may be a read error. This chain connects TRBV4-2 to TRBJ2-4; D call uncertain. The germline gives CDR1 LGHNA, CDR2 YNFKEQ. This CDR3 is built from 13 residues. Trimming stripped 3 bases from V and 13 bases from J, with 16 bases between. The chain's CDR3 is CASSQPSSYAQYF. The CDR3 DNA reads TGTGCCAGCAGCCAGCCCTCCAGCTACGCGCAGTACTTC.

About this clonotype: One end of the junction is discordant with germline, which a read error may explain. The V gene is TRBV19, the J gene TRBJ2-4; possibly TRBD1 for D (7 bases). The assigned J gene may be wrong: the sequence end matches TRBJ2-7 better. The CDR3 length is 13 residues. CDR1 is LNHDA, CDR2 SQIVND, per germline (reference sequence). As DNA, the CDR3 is TGTACCAGTAGTGCGCAGGGGGGAGGCGAGCAGTACTTC. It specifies CTSSAQGGGEQYF.

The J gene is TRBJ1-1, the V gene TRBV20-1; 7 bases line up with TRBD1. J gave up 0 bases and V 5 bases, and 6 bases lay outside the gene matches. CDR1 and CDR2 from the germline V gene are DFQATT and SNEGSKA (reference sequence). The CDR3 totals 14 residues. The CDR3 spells CSAYDRDMNTEAFF. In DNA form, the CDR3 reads TGCAGTGCTTATGACAGGGATATGAACACTGAAGCTTTCTTT.

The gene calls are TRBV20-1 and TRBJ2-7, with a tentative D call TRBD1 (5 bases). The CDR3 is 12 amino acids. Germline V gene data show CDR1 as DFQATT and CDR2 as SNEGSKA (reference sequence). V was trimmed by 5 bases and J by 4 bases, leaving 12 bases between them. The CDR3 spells CSAPQGAYEQYF. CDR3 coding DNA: TGCAGTGCTCCGCAGGGTGCGTACGAGCAGTACTTC.

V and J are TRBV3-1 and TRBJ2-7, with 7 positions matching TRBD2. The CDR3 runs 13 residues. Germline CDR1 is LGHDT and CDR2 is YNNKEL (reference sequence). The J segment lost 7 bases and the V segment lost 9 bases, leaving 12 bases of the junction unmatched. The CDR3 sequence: CASGGTGGSEQYF. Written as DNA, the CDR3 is TGTGCCAGTGGGGGAACGGGGGGAAGTGAGCAGTACTTC.